The 20 T cell receptor beta chains listed next were all sequenced from one sample in a study of blood T cell repertoires in COVID-19. Here immunoSEQ multiplex PCR was the method, and the copy in TCRdb shows in-frame clones only, minus some. The data hold roughly 67,000 clones, with around nine tenths observed a single time. The sample was peripheral blood. Receptors originate from a woman aged 55-69 years with acute or convalescent COVID-19.

The chain carries TRBV7-9 and TRBJ2-1; TRBD2 is a possible D gene (6 bases). Germline V gives CDR1 SEHNR, CDR2 FQNEAQ (reference sequence). The CDR3 has 13 residues. V lost 5 bases to trimming and J lost 15 bases, with 20 bases between them. CDR3 loop: CASSPGRDPRPFF. In DNA, the CDR3 is TGTGCCAGCAGCCCTGGGCGGGACCCCCGTCCGTTCTTC.

The rearrangement uses TRBV13 and TRBJ1-2; a weak D match, TRBD1 (5 bases). Germline CDR1 is PRHDT and CDR2 is FYEKMQ (reference sequence). V was shortened by 6 bases and J by 6 bases, with 17 bases between the two germline ends. This CDR3 has 14 amino acids. CDR3 protein: CASSYRTYRNGYTF. In DNA form, the CDR3 reads TGTGCCAGCAGTTATAGGACATACCGGAATGGCTACACCTTC. Complete variable domain (other parts from reference TRBV13 and TRBJ1-2): AAGVIQSPRHLIKEKRETATLKCYPIPRHDTVYWYQQGPGQDPQFLISFYEKMQSDKGSIPDRFSAQQFSDYHSELNMSSLELGDSALYFCASSYRTYRNGYTFGSGTRLTVV.

This rearrangement joins TRBV19 to TRBJ1-1; 9 positions match TRBD1. The germline V gene encodes CDR1 LNHDA and CDR2 SQIVND (reference sequence). J gave up 6 bases and V 0 bases, and 2 bases lay outside the gene matches. This CDR3 contains 14 residues. The CDR3 here is CASSIDRQGAEAFF. CDR3 nucleotide sequence: TGTGCCAGTAGTATAGATCGACAGGGGGCTGAAGCTTTCTTT.

The chain is built from TRBV6-2 or TRBV6-3 and TRBJ2-1, with D tentatively TRBD1 (6 bases). This CDR3 spans 16 amino acids. Germline assignment: CDR1 MNHEY and CDR2 SVGEGT. With 0 bases removed from V and 4 bases from J, the gap between germline ends came to 13 bases. This CDR3 is CASSYSPGTPYNEQFF. CDR3 nucleotide sequence: TGTGCCAGCAGTTACTCGCCCGGGACACCATACAATGAGCAGTTCTTC.

The V call is TRBV5-5, the J call TRBJ2-7, with D possibly being TRBD2 (6 bases). Trimming removed 4 bases at V and 1 base at J, with 21 bases between. CDR3 length: 17 residues. Germline-derived CDR1 and CDR2 are SGHKS and YYEKEE (reference sequence). The CDR3 sequence: CASSPHQVSAGSYEQYV. Here the CDR3 DNA reads TGTGCCAGCAGCCCCCATCAGGTCTCGGCGGGATCCTACGAGCAGTACGTC.

This rearrangement joins TRBV28 to TRBJ1-5; 8 bases align to TRBD1. The CDR3 is made up of 19 amino acids. The germline CDR1 and CDR2 sequences are MDHEN and SYDVKM. V lost 2 bases, J lost 7 bases, and 19 bases stayed unmatched. This CDR3 reads CASSLTSGGSGGLGQPQHF. The CDR3 DNA sequence: TGTGCCAGCAGTTTAACGAGCGGGGGGTCAGGGGGCCTCGGACAGCCCCAGCATTTT.

The chain has TRBV2 and TRBJ2-7; D not resolved. Germline CDR1 is SNHLY and CDR2 is FYNNEI. V lost 1 base and J lost 5, with 3 bases in between. The CDR3 contains 11 residues. CDR3 loop: CASSEGHEQYV. The CDR3 region has the DNA TGTGCCAGCAGTGAAGGGCACGAGCAGTACGTC.

V and J are TRBV20-1 and TRBJ1-2; 8 positions match TRBD1. V lost 3 bases, J lost 6 bases, and 6 bases stayed unmatched. Germline V CDR1 and CDR2: DFQATT, SNEGSKA (reference sequence). The CDR3 is made up of 13 amino acids. DNA of the CDR3: TGCAGTGCTAGTGTGGGACAGGCCGATGGCTACACCTTC. Its translation is CSASVGQADGYTF.

In its sample, this clone was seen once. The chain is built from TRBV9 and TRBJ2-3; weak D call: TRBD1 (5 bases). Germline CDR1 SGDLS, CDR2 YYNGEE. CDR3 length: 15 residues. V dropped 1 base and J dropped 6 bases, with 15 bases sitting between them. CDR3 in amino acids: CASSVQAGSGDTQYF. The CDR3 DNA follows: TGTGCCAGCAGCGTACAAGCAGGTTCAGGGGATACGCAGTATTTT.

V and J are TRBV6-5 and TRBJ1-2; D may be TRBD1 (6 bases). The CDR3 length is 16 residues. CDR1 and CDR2 from the germline V gene are MNHEY and SVGAGI. The germline V and J ends were trimmed by 4 bases and 5 bases, with 20 bases remaining between them. CDR3 sequence reads: CASSSSEGGGWYGYTF. The DNA of the CDR3 is TGTGCCAGCAGTTCCTCCGAAGGGGGGGGTTGGTATGGCTACACCTTC.

This chain links TRBV6-5 with TRBJ1-3; TRBD1 is a possible D gene (6 bases). The CDR3 is made up of 14 amino acids. With 6 bases removed from V and 4 bases from J, the gap between germline ends came to 13 bases. The V gene's germline CDR1 is MNHEY and CDR2 SVGAGI. The CDR3 here is CASRSGQSGNTIYF. CDR3 DNA: TGTGCCAGCAGGTCAGGACAGTCCGGAAACACCATATATTTT.

V gene TRBV12-3 or TRBV12-4 combines with J gene TRBJ1-2; 7 positions match TRBD1. V gave up 10 bases and J gave up 4 bases; unmatched junction bases: 3. The CDR3 extends over 11 amino acids. The CDR3 DNA reads TGTGCCACCAGGGGGGGCTATGGCTACACCTTC. Translating gives CATRGGYGYTF.

The chain recombines TRBV3-1 (or the pseudogene TRBV3-2) with TRBJ2-1; D is unclear. The CDR3 totals 13 residues. V gave up 0 bases and J gave up 7 bases, with 7 bases separating them. Germline V gene lookup returns CDR1 LGHDT and CDR2 YNNKEL (reference sequence). CDR3 protein: CASSQEIENEQFF. The CDR3 DNA reads TGTGCCAGCAGCCAAGAGATAGAAAATGAGCAGTTCTTC.

The chain couples TRBV11-2 to TRBJ2-5; D gene uncertain. The CDR3 totals 11 residues. In germline, CDR1 is SGHAT, CDR2 FQNNGV. Trimming took off 4 bases at V and 5 bases at J, with 5 bases between the two ends. The CDR3 reads CASSSGETQYF. CDR3 bases: TGTGCCAGCAGCTCGGGTGAGACCCAGTACTTC.

In nucleotides, the CDR3 is TGTGCCAGCAGCCGCCCCATTACAGGGGGCCCCACTGAAGCTTTCTTT. This encodes CASSRPITGGPTEAFF. The chain joins TRBV11-2 to TRBJ1-1; TRBD1 aligns across 9 bases. CDR3 length: 16 amino acids. Trimming removed 5 bases from V and 4 bases from J; junction bases left unmatched: 11. Germline values: CDR1 SGHAT, CDR2 FQNNGV.

The CDR3 DNA reads as TGTGCCACCAGTGACCCTCCCACAGATACGCAGTATTTT. This encodes CATSDPPTDTQYF. The chain has TRBV24-1 and TRBJ2-3; no clear D gene. With 4 bases removed from V and 2 bases from J, the gap between germline ends came to 6 bases. CDR3 size: 13 residues. Germline CDR1 is KGHDR and CDR2 is SFDVKD.

The chain employs TRBV2 and TRBJ1-4, with D tentatively TRBD1 (6 bases). The CDR3 length is 21 residues. V was trimmed by 2 bases and J by 8 bases, leaving 33 bases between them. Germline V gene lookup returns CDR1 SNHLY and CDR2 FYNNEI. CDR3 nucleotide sequence: TGTGCCAGCAGTGAAATCCCTCCCGGGCAGGGGATCAACGGGATCAAGGAAAAACTGTTTTTT. Translation gives CASSEIPPGQGINGIKEKLFF.

The chain combines TRBV2 with TRBJ2-5; D may be TRBD1 (6 bases). Looked up from germline, CDR1 is SNHLY and CDR2 is FYNNEI. V was pared by 6 bases and J by 2 bases, with 16 bases between. This CDR3 has 15 amino acids. The CDR3 nucleotides are TGTGCCAGCAGAGGGCGGACAGCCCGTCAAGAGACCCAGTACTTC. Protein product: CASRGRTARQETQYF.

The CDR3: CASSPPSGTYTDTQYF. For the CDR3, the DNA is TGTGCCAGCAGCCCGCCTAGCGGGACCTACACAGATACGCAGTATTTT. The rearrangement joins TRBV5-6 to TRBJ2-3, with 9 bases aligning to TRBD2. V was clipped by 4 bases and J by 2 bases; unmatched bases: 8. CDR3 length equals 16 residues. Germline V gives CDR1 SGHDT, CDR2 YYEEEE.

The chain recombines TRBV24-1 with TRBJ2-1; possibly TRBD2 for D (5 bases). Trimming pared 3 bases from V and 8 bases from J, leaving 10 bases between. Germline V gives CDR1 KGHDR, CDR2 SFDVKD. This CDR3 has 13 residues. The CDR3, as DNA: TGTGCCACCAGTGATGCCCCGGGGTATGAGCAGTTCTTC. Translated, it gives CATSDAPGYEQFF.